This TCR beta chain was obtained from a study of T cell changes during pregnancy in multiple sclerosis (dated by TCRdb to between 2018 and 2021). Broadly, across the study: Changes in the T cell repertoire over the course of pregnancy were examined in this study in women with multiple sclerosis.

The V end loses 3 bases and the J end loses 3 bases, and a stretch of 13 bases separates them. The CDR3 holds 15 amino acids from the cysteine to the phenylalanine. The entry retains the CDR3 DNA only, 45 bases that are in frame from base 1. The germline V gene sets CDR1 to MGHDK and CDR2 to SYGVNS. In regard to this clone: The antigen it recognizes is unknown. Base-call qualities are not available, and no considerably larger clone is one nucleotide away.

The library relied on the immunoSEQ multiplex PCR assay. TCRdb took over this immuneACCESS table, retaining in-frame rearrangements with V and J assigned. Such tables are incomplete; in checked studies, under half of the missing clones stem from an unresolved V gene, and the remainder is unexplained. The sample has about 92,000 clones on record, more than 85% of them singletons. The biggest ten clones account for 1.5% to 1.9% of the sample. This TCR derives from a female donor with multiple sclerosis, enrolled in a pregnancy study. The sequencing here drew on peripheral blood, taken in the first trimester of pregnancy. The chain uses TRBV25-1 and TRBJ2-3, with TRBD2 tentatively as D gene (5 bases match). The CDR3 amino acid sequence is: CASSESGNPTDTQYF. Here is the DNA: TGTGCCAGCAGTGAGTCCGGGAATCCGACAGATACGCAGTATTTT.